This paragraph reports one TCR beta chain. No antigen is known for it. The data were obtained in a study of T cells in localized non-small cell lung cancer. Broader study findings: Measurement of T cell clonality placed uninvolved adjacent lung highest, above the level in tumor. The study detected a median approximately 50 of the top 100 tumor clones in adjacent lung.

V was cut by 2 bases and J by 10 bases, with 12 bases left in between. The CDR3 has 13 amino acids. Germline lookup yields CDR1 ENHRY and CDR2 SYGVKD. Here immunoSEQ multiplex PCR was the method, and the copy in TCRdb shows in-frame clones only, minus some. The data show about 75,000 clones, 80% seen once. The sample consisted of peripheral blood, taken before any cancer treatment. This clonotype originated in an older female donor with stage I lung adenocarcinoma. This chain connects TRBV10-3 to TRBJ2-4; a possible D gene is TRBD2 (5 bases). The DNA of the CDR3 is TGTGCCATCAGTGAGAGGGAAGCGGAGATTCAGTACTTC. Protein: CAISEREAEIQYF.